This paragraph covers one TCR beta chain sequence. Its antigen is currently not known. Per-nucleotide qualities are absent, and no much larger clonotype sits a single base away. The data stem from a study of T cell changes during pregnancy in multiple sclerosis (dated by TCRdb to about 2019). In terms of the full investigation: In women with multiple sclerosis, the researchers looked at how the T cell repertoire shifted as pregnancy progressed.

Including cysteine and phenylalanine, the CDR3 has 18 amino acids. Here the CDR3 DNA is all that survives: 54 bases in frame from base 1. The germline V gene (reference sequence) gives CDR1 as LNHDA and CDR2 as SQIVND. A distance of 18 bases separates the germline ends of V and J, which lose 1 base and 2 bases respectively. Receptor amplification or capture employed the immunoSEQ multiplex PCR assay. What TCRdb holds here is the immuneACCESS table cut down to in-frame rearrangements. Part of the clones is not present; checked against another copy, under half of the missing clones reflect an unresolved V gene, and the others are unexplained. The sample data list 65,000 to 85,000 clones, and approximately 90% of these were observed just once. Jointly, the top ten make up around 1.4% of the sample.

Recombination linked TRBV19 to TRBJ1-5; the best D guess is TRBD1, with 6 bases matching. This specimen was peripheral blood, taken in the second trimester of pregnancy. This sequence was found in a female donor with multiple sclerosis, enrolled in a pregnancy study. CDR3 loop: CASSIALRQVVRNQPQHF. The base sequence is TGTGCCAGTAGTATAGCACTCAGACAGGTAGTCCGCAATCAGCCCCAGCATTTT.